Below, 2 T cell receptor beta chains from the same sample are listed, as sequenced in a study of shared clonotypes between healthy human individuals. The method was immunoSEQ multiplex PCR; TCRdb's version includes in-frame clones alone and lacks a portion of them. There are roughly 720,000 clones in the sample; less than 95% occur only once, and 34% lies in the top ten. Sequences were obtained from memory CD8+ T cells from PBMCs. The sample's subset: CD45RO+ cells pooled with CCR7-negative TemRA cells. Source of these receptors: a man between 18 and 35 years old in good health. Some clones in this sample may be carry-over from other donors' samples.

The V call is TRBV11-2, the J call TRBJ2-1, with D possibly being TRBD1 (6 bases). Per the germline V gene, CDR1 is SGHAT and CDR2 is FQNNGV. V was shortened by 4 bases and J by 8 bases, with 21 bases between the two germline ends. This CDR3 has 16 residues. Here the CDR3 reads CASSSYGTPINDEQFF. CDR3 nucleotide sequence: TGTGCCAGCAGCTCATACGGGACACCGATTAACGATGAGCAGTTCTTC.

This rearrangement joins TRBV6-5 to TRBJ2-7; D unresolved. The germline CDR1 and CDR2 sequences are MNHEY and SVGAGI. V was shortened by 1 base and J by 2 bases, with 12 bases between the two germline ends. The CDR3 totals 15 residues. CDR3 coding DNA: TGTGCCAGCAGTTACTTGGAGACCGACACCTACGAGCAGTACTTC. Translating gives CASSYLETDTYEQYF.